These T cell receptor beta chains were read from a single sample in a study of cytomegalovirus exposure and HLA in healthy donors. Some clones are missing from TCRdb's copy, which holds only in-frame ones; the method was immunoSEQ multiplex PCR. The sample yields some 120,000 clones, roughly 85% seen once. The sample taken for sequencing was PBMCs. These receptors all stem from a man younger than 35 in good health and CMV-seropositive. CDR3s include the opening cysteine and the closing phenylalanine or tryptophan. The order of the fields is V gene, D gene, clone size, J gene, CDR3 DNA, CDR3 protein. A D gene is named only where the DNA matches it firmly. The size of a clone is reported for some rows only, either as once, few or many, or as a class for expanded clones.

TRBV7-9,.,once,TRBJ1-1,TGTGCCAGCAGCTTGGGAGAAGTTGAAGCTTTCTTT,CASSLGEVEAFF
TRBV27,.,once,TRBJ2-7,TGTGCCAGCAGTGCACCTACCTCGGGTATCTACGAGCAGTACTTC,CASSAPTSGIYEQYF
TRBV29-1,TRBD1,.,TRBJ2-7,TGCAGCGTTGCTGGGGACAGGGGCCACGAGCAGTACTTC,CSVAGDRGHEQYF
TRBV28,TRBD1,.,TRBJ2-7,TGTGCCAGCAGCTCGGGACAGGGAGGAGGAGAGCAGTACTTC,CASSSGQGGGEQYF
TRBV27,.,.,TRBJ1-6,TGTGCCAGCGGACTTGTTTTTAGCTCCTATAATTCACCCCTCCACTTT,CASGLVFSSYNSPLHF
TRBV19,TRBD1,.,TRBJ1-1,TGTGCCAGTAGTCCGGACAGGGGGTCTGAAGCTTTCTTT,CASSPDRGSEAFF
TRBV5-6,TRBD2,.,TRBJ2-5,TGTGCCAGCAGCTTGGCGGGGGGGCAGGAGACCCAGTACTTC,CASSLAGGQETQYF
TRBV6-5,.,.,TRBJ2-5,TGTGCCAGCAGTTACGGCAGCCAAGAGACCCAGTACTTC,CASSYGSQETQYF
TRBV11-2,.,.,TRBJ2-5,TGTGCCAGCAGCGTTCTGACTTATCCTGAGACCCAGTACTTC,CASSVLTYPETQYF
TRBV27,.,.,TRBJ2-3,TGTGCCACGAAACCGGCAGGCGGCACAGATACGCAGTATTTT,CATKPAGGTDTQYF
TRBV11-2,TRBD1,.,TRBJ1-1,TGTGCCAGCAGACGTAGGGGGCAGGGGGACACTGAAGCTTTCTTT,CASRRRGQGDTEAFF
TRBV21-1,.,.,TRBJ2-5,TGTGCCAGCAGCCATGGGACAGGGGCTCTAAGGACCCAGTACTTC,CASSHGTGALRTQYF
TRBV25-1,.,.,TRBJ2-2,TGTGCCAGCAGTGACACGAACACCGGGGAGCTGTTTTTT,CASSDTNTGELFF
TRBV30,.,.,TRBJ2-5,TGTGCCGGGATATGGGACTTTCAAGAGACCCAGTACTTC,CAGIWDFQETQYF
TRBV27,.,.,TRBJ2-1,TGTGCCAGCAGTTTATCGCGAGGCGGCAATGAGCAGTTCTTC,CASSLSRGGNEQFF
TRBV5-4,TRBD1,.,TRBJ1-1,TGTGCCAGCAGCTTGGGGACAGGGTTTCAGGGGAACACTGAAGCTTTCTTT,CASSLGTGFQGNTEAFF
TRBV2,TRBD2,few,TRBJ2-7,TGTGCCAGCAACAGACTAGCGGCCTCCTACGAGCAGTACTTC,CASNRLAASYEQYF
TRBV9,.,.,TRBJ1-5,TGTGCCAGCAGCCCGGGGGGGGGTCTGGGTTTAGAGCCCCAGCATTTT,CASSPGGGLGLEPQHF
TRBV5-6,.,few,TRBJ2-2,TGTGCCAGCAGCTACTTGCCGCGGACCGGGGAGCTGTTTTTT,CASSYLPRTGELFF
TRBV6-1,TRBD1,.,TRBJ1-1,TGTGCCAGCAGTGCTCAGGGGGCGTATGAAGCTTTCTTT,CASSAQGAYEAFF
TRBV30,TRBD1,few,TRBJ1-2,TGTGCCTGGAGTGTGGCTAATCGACAGGGGAGGGACTATGGCTACACCTTC,CAWSVANRQGRDYGYTF
TRBV27,TRBD1,once,TRBJ2-3,TGTGCCAGCAGTTTGGGGACAGCTTTGCGCACAGATACGCAGTATTTT,CASSLGTALRTDTQYF
TRBV7-9,.,.,TRBJ2-5,TGTGCCAGCAGCTCCTCCTACCAAGAGACCCAGTACTTC,CASSSSYQETQYF
TRBV27,TRBD1,.,TRBJ1-2,TGTGCCAGCAGAGTCGTGGGGACAGGGGGCGGCTATGGCTACACCTTC,CASRVVGTGGGYGYTF
TRBV7-3,TRBD2,.,TRBJ2-1,TGTGCCAGCAGCCTTAGCGGGGGGGCTGGGAATGAGCAGTTCTTC,CASSLSGGAGNEQFF
TRBV6-4,TRBD1,.,TRBJ2-7,TGTGCCAGCAGTGTCTCGACAGGGGGCTCCTACGAGCAGTACTTC,CASSVSTGGSYEQYF
TRBV5-1,TRBD1,.,TRBJ2-5,TGCGCCAGCGGCAAACAGGGGAGCCTCGCTGAGACCCAGTACTTC,CASGKQGSLAETQYF
TRBV7-7,TRBD2,.,TRBJ2-3,TGTGCCAGCAGCTCTAGCGGATTTACAGATACGCAGTATTTT,CASSSSGFTDTQYF
TRBV28,.,.,TRBJ2-7,TGTGCCAGCAGTACCATCTACGAGCAGTACTTC,CASSTIYEQYF
TRBV28,.,.,TRBJ2-5,TGTGCCAGCAGTTTACTGTACCAAGAGACCCAGTACTTC,CASSLLYQETQYF
TRBV9,TRBD1,.,TRBJ1-1,TGTGCCAGCAGCGTTGTGACAGGGGGCTATACTGAAGCTTTCTTT,CASSVVTGGYTEAFF
TRBV5-4,TRBD2,.,TRBJ2-1,TGTGCCAGCAGCGCGGGAGCATACAATGAGCAGTTCTTC,CASSAGAYNEQFF
TRBV30,TRBD1,.,TRBJ1-5,TGTGCCTGGAGTAAGGGACAGGGACATCAGCCCCAGCATTTT,CAWSKGQGHQPQHF
TRBV29-1,TRBD1,many,TRBJ1-1,TGCAGCGTTGAAACAGGACAGGACACTGAAGCTTTCTTT,CSVETGQDTEAFF
TRBV7-3,TRBD1,.,TRBJ1-1,TGTGCCAGTCGTCGGGGACAGGGGGACACTGAAGCTTTCTTT,CASRRGQGDTEAFF
TRBV5-1,TRBD1,.,TRBJ1-2,TGCGCCAGCAGCTTGGAGGGACAGGGGGCTTGGGGCTACACCTTC,CASSLEGQGAWGYTF
TRBV6-5,.,.,TRBJ1-1,TGTGCCAGCACCCAGGACAGATTATCATTGGTCGCTTTCTTT,CASTQDRLSLVAFF
TRBV6-5,TRBD2,few,TRBJ2-1,TGTGCCAGCAGCTCCGGACTAGCTTATGAGCAGTTCTTC,CASSSGLAYEQFF
TRBV7-8,TRBD1,.,TRBJ2-3,TGTGCCAGCAGCTTAGAGGCAGGGGGTGGAACAGATACGCAGTATTTT,CASSLEAGGGTDTQYF
TRBV5-5,TRBD1,.,TRBJ1-6,TGTGCCAGCAGTCTCATAGGACAGGAAAATTCACCCCTCCACTTT,CASSLIGQENSPLHF
TRBV7-8,.,.,TRBJ2-2,TGTGCCAGCAGCTTAGACTCAGGGGTTGGCACCGGGGAGCTGTTTTTT,CASSLDSGVGTGELFF
TRBV19,.,.,TRBJ1-3,TGTGCCAGTAGTGCCTCGACAGGCTCTGGAAACACCATATATTTT,CASSASTGSGNTIYF
TRBV6-1,.,.,TRBJ2-7,TGTGCCAGCAGTGAAGCGGGAGGAGCTTACTACGAGCAGTACTTC,CASSEAGGAYYEQYF